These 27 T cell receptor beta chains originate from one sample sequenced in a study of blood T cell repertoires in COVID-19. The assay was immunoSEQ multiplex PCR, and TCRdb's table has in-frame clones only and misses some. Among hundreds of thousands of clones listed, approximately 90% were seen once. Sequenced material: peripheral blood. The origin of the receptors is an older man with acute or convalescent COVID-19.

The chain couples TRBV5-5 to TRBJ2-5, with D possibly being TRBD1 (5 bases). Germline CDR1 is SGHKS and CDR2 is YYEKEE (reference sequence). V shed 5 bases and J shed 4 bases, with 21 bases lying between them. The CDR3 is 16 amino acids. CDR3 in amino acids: CASSNLAAGWAETQYF. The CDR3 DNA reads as TGTGCCAGCAGTAATCTTGCGGCAGGGTGGGCAGAGACCCAGTACTTC.

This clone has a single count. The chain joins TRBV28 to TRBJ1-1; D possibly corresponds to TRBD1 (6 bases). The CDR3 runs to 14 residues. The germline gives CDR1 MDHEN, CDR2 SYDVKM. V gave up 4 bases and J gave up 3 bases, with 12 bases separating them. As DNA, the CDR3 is TGTGCCAGCAGTTCTCAGGGGTTCTACACTGAAGCTTTCTTT. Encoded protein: CASSSQGFYTEAFF.

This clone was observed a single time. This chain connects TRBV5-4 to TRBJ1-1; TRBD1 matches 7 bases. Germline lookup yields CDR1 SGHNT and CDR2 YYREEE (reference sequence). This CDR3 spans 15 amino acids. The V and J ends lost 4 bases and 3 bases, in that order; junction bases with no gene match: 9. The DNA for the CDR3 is TGTGCCAGCAGCCCGGGGGACAGCCGCGACACTGAAGCTTTCTTT. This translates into CASSPGDSRDTEAFF.

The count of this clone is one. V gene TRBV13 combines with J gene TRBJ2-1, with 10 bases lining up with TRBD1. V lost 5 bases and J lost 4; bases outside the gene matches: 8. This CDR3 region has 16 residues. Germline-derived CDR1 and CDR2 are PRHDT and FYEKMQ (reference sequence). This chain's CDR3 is CASSPSGTGAYNEQFF. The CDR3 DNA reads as TGTGCCAGCAGCCCCAGTGGGACAGGGGCGTACAATGAGCAGTTCTTC.

CDR3 nucleotide sequence: TGTGCCAGTAGTCCTCTGACTAGCGGAGAATACAATGAGCAGTTCTTC. It is translated as CASSPLTSGEYNEQFF. This chain joins TRBV19 and TRBJ2-1, with 9 bases aligning to TRBD2. Per the germline V gene, CDR1 is LNHDA and CDR2 is SQIVND (reference sequence). CDR3 length equals 16 residues. V was clipped by 5 bases and J by 4 bases; unmatched bases: 9. The whole variable domain, remainder taken from reference TRBV19 and TRBJ2-1, is DGGITQSPKYLFRKEGQNVTLSCEQNLNHDAMYWYRQDPGQGLRLIYYSQIVNDFQKGDIAEGYSVSREKKESFPLTVTSAQKNPTAFYLCASSPLTSGEYNEQFFGPGTRLTVL.

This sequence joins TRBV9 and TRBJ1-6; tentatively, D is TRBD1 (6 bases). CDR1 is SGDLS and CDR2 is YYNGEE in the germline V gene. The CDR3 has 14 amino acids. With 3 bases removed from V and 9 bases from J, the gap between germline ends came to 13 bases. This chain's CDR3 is CASSGEQGGSPLHF. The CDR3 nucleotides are TGTGCCAGCAGCGGCGAACAAGGGGGTTCACCCCTCCACTTT.

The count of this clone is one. The CDR3 sequence: CASSDRQGAMNYGYTF. The CDR3 DNA follows: TGTGCCAGCAGTGATCGACAGGGGGCGATGAACTATGGCTACACCTTC. This chain links TRBV25-1 with TRBJ1-2, with TRBD1 identical over 10 bases. J was trimmed by 2 bases and V by 3 bases; bases with no gene match: 6. The germline V gene has CDR1 MGHDK and CDR2 SYGVNS. This CDR3 is 16 amino acids long.

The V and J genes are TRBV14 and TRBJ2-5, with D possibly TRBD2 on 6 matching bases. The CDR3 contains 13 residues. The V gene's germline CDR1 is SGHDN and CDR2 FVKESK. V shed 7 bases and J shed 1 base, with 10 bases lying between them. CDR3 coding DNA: TGTGCCAGCAACCGGGGGTCCCAAGAGACCCAGTACTTC. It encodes CASNRGSQETQYF. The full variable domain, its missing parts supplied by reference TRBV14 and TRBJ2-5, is EAGVTQFPSHSVIEKGQTVTLRCDPISGHDNLYWYRRVMGKEIKFLLHFVKESKQDESGMPNNRFLAERTGGTYSTLKVQPAELEDSGVYFCASNRGSQETQYFGPGTRLLVL.

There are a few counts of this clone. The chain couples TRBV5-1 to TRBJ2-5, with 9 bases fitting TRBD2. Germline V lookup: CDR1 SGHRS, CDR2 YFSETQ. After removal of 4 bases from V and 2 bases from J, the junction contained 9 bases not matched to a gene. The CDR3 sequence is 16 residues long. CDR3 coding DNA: TGCGCCAGCAGCGCCGCCTCACTAGCGGGTCAAGAGACCCAGTACTTC. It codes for CASSAASLAGQETQYF.

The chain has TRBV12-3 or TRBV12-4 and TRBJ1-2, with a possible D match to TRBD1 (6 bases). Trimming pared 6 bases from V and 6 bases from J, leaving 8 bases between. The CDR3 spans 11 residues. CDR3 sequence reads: CASRNRDGYTF. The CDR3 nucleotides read TGTGCCAGCAGAAACAGGGATGGCTACACCTTC.

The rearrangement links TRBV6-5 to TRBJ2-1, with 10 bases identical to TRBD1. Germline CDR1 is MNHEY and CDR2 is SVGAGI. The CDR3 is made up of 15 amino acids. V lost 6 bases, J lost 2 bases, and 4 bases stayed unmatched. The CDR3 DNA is TGTGCCAGCAGGCGACAGGGGGCTCCCTACAATGAGCAGTTCTTC. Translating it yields CASRRQGAPYNEQFF.

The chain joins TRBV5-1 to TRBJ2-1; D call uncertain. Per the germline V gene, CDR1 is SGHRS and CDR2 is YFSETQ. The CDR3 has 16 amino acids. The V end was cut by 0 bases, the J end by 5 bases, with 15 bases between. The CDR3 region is CASSLEAPGLDNEQFF. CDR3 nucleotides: TGCGCCAGCAGCTTGGAGGCTCCCGGGTTGGACAATGAGCAGTTCTTC.

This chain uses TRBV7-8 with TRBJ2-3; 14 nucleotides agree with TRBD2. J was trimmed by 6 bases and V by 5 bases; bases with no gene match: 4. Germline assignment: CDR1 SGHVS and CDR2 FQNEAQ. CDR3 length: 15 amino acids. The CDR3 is CASSATSGRADTQYF. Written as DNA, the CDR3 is TGTGCCAGCAGCGCGACTAGCGGGAGGGCGGATACGCAGTATTTT.

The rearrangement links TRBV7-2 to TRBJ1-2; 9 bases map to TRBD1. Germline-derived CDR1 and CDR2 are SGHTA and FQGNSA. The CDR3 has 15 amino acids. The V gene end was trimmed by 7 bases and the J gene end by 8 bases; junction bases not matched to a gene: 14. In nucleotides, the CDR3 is TGTGCCAGCAAGAGCACGGGACAGGGAGGGTACGGCTACACCTTC. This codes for CASKSTGQGGYGYTF.

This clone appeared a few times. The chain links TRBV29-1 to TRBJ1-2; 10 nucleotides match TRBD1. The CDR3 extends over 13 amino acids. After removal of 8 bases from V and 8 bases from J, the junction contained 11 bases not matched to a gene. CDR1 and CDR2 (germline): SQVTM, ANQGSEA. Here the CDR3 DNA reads TGCAGCACCTCCCGCGACAGGGGGCACGGCTACACCTTC. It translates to CSTSRDRGHGYTF.

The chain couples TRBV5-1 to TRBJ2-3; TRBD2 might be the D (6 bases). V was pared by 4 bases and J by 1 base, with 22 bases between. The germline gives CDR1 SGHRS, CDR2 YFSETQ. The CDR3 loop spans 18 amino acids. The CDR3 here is CASSIRVGLHERTDTQYF. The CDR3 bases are TGCGCCAGCAGCATCCGGGTGGGACTGCACGAACGCACAGATACGCAGTATTTT.

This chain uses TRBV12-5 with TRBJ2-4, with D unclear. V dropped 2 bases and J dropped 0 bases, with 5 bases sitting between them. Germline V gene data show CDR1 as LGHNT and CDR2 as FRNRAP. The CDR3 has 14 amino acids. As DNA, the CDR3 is TGTGCTAGTGGTTTGTCGGGAGCCAAAAACATTCAGTACTTC. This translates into CASGLSGAKNIQYF.

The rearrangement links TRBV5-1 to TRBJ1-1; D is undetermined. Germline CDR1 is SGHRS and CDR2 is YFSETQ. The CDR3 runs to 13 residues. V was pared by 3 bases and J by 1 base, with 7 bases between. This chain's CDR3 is CASSSTQNTEAFF. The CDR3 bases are TGCGCCAGCAGCTCAACACAGAACACTGAAGCTTTCTTT.

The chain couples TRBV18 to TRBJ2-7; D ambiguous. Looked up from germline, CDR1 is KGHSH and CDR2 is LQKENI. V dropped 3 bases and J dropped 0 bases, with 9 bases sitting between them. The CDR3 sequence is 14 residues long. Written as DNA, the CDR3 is TGTGCCAGCTCACCCGGCACAGTCTCCTACGAGCAGTACTTC. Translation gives CASSPGTVSYEQYF.

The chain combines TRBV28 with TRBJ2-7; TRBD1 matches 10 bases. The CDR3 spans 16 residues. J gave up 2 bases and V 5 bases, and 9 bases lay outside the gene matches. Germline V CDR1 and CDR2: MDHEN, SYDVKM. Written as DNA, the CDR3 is TGTGCCAGCAGTCCACAGCCGGGACAGGGGCCCTACGAGCAGTACTTC. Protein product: CASSPQPGQGPYEQYF.

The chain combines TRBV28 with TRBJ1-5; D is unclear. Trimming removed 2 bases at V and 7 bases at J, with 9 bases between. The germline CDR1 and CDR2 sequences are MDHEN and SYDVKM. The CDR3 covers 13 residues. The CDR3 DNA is TGTGCCAGCAGTTTACCCCTTATCCAGCCCCAGCATTTT. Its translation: CASSLPLIQPQHF.

The CDR3 spells CASSKRQGTFTDTQYF. The CDR3, as DNA: TGTGCCAGCAGCAAAAGACAGGGGACCTTCACAGATACGCAGTATTTT. The chain recombines TRBV11-2 with TRBJ2-3; 8 bases map to TRBD1. V was clipped by 5 bases and J by 2 bases; unmatched bases: 9. The CDR3 is 16 residues long. The V gene's germline CDR1 is SGHAT and CDR2 FQNNGV.

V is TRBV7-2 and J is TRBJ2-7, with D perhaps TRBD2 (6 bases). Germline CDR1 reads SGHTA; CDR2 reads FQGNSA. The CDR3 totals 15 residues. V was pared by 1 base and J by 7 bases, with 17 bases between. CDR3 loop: CASSLGDSSPGEQYF. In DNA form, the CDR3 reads TGTGCCAGCAGCTTAGGGGACTCCAGTCCGGGAGAGCAGTACTTC. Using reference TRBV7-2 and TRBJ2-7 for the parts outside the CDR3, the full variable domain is GAGVSQSPSNKVTEKGKDVELRCDPISGHTALYWYRQSLGQGLEFLIYFQGNSAPDKSGLPSDRFSAERTGGSVSTLTIQRTQQEDSAVYLCASSLGDSSPGEQYFGPGTRLTVT.

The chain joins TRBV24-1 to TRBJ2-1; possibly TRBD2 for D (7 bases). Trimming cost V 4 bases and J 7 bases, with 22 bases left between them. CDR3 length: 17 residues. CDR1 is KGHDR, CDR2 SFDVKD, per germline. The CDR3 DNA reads TGTGCCACCAGTGAAGGAGGGGGGGTTCATTTTGGGAATGAGCAGTTCTTC. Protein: CATSEGGGVHFGNEQFF.

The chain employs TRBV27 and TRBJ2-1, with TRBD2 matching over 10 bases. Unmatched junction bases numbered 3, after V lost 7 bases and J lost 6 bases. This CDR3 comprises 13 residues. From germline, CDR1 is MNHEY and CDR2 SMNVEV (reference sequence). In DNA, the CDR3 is TGTGCCAGCATAATAGCGGGAGGCAATGAGCAGTTCTTC. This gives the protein CASIIAGGNEQFF.

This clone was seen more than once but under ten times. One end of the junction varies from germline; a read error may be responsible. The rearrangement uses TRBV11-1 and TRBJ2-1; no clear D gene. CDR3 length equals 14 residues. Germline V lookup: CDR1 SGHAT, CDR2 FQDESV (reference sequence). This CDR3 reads CASSPAGNRSPSVF. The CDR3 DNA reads TGTGCCAGCAGCCCAGCAGGTAATAGATCCCCTTCGGTCTTC.

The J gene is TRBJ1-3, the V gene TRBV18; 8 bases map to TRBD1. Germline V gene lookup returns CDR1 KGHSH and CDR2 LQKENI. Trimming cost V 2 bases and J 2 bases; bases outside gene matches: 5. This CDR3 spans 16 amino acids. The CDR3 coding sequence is TGTGCCAGCTCACCAAACCCACAGGGGGCTGGAAACACCATATATTTT. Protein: CASSPNPQGAGNTIYF.